This TCR beta chain derives from a study of control samples from healthy donors and cancer patients. The table came from immunoSEQ multiplex PCR; TCRdb's copy has only in-frame clones and leaves some out. The sample has about 77,000 clones; 85% to 95% are singletons. This clone came up a few times. Sequencing was carried out using blood. This sequence originates from a woman in her fifties or sixties in good health.

DNA of the CDR3: TGTGCCAGCAAGTCCCTACCCCAAGGTGGCTACACCTTC. Translation gives CASKSLPQGGYTF. The V and J genes are TRBV28 and TRBJ1-2; no definite D call. In germline, CDR1 is MDHEN, CDR2 SYDVKM. The CDR3 sequence is 13 residues long. V lost 7 bases and J 7 bases, leaving 16 bases between the germline ends.